The 31 T cell receptor beta chains presented below share a single source sample, sequenced in a study of cytomegalovirus exposure and HLA in healthy donors. The PCR employed 60 Vbeta primers together with 13 Jbeta primers. TCRdb's copy holds only in-frame clones and misses some; the assay was immunoSEQ multiplex PCR. The table includes more than 150,000 clones, 80% detected once. Sequencing was carried out using PBMCs. The source of these receptors is a girl under 18 in good health and CMV-seropositive.

The chain has TRBV7-3 and TRBJ1-1; TRBD1 is a possible D gene (5 bases). The length of the CDR3 is 15 residues. Germline V gene lookup returns CDR1 SGHTA and CDR2 FQGTGA. V dropped 0 bases and J dropped 11 bases, with 19 bases sitting between them. CDR3 in DNA: TGTGCCAGCAGCTTAACTGGGGGGACGCCGGCGGAGGCTTTCTTT. Encoded protein: CASSLTGGTPAEAFF.

CDR3 sequence reads: CASSQTGQPQHF. CDR3 DNA sequence: TGTGCCAGCTCACAGACGGGGCAGCCCCAGCATTTT. This chain links TRBV18 with TRBJ1-5, with D uncertain. The CDR3 sequence is 12 residues long. Trimming cost V 4 bases and J 7 bases, with 8 bases left between them. Germline V CDR1 and CDR2: KGHSH, LQKENI. Based on the CDR3 plus reference TRBV18 and TRBJ1-5, the full variable domain is NAGVMQNPRHLVRRRGQEARLRCSPMKGHSHVYWYRQLPEEGLKFMVYLQKENIIDESGMPKERFSAEFPKEGPSILRIQQVVRGDSAAYFCASSQTGQPQHFGDGTRLSIL.

The gene calls are TRBV4-1 and TRBJ1-2, with TRBD1 matching 8 bases. After removal of 0 bases from V and 4 bases from J, the junction contained 1 base not matched to a gene. This CDR3 has 14 amino acids. Germline CDR1 reads MGHRA; CDR2 reads YSYEKL. DNA for the CDR3: TGCGCCAGCAGCCAAGAGACAGGGGTCTATGGCTACACCTTC. Its protein product is CASSQETGVYGYTF.

The genes are TRBV19 and TRBJ2-1, with 7 bases lining up with TRBD2. V lost 5 bases and J lost 9; bases outside the gene matches: 4. In germline, CDR1 is LNHDA, CDR2 SQIVND (reference sequence). The CDR3 length is 12 residues. The CDR3 protein is CASSAGTTEQFF. DNA for the CDR3: TGTGCCAGTAGTGCCGGGACTACTGAGCAGTTCTTC.

The chain links TRBV5-4 to TRBJ2-7; 10 nucleotides align to TRBD2. Germline V lookup: CDR1 SGHNT, CDR2 YYREEE (reference sequence). There are 17 residues in the CDR3. The V and J ends lost 9 bases and 0 bases, in that order; junction bases with no gene match: 15. The CDR3 DNA reads TGTGCCATTGCGGCCCTAGCGGGGGACCCGAGCTCCTACGAGCAGTACTTC. It is translated as CAIAALAGDPSSYEQYF.

The chain employs TRBV10-1 and TRBJ2-3, with 9 positions matching TRBD2. This CDR3 has 18 amino acids. The germline CDR1 and CDR2 sequences are WNHNN and SYGVQD (reference sequence). The J segment lost 0 bases and the V segment lost 4 bases, leaving 11 bases of the junction unmatched. The CDR3 region has the DNA TGCGCCAGCAGTGGGGAGACTAGCGGAGGAACTAGCACAGATACGCAGTATTTT. It is translated as CASSGETSGGTSTDTQYF.

In its sample, this clone was seen many times. V and J are TRBV25-1 and TRBJ1-3, with TRBD1 matching 8 bases. Germline CDR1 reads MGHDK; CDR2 reads SYGVNS. The CDR3 sequence is 16 residues long. J was trimmed by 4 bases and V by 3 bases; bases with no gene match: 8. The DNA for the CDR3 is TGTGCCAGCAGTGATCCGACAGGGGAATCAGGAAACACCATATATTTT. It translates to CASSDPTGESGNTIYF.

The rearrangement joins TRBV7-9 to TRBJ1-1; D gene ambiguous. V shed 2 bases and J shed 1 base, with 8 bases lying between them. The CDR3 length is 14 residues. CDR1 and CDR2 from the germline V gene are SEHNR and FQNEAQ (reference sequence). The CDR3 loop is CASSLSSGNTEAFF. DNA of the CDR3: TGTGCCAGCAGCTTAAGTTCAGGGAACACTGAAGCTTTCTTT.

The chain carries TRBV7-9 and TRBJ2-3; TRBD1 matches 7 bases. This CDR3 has 16 residues. V lost 5 bases, J lost 2 bases, and 10 bases stayed unmatched. Germline lookup yields CDR1 SEHNR and CDR2 FQNEAQ (reference sequence). CDR3 DNA sequence: TGTGCCAGCAGCCCCAAGACAGGGATAGCCACAGATACGCAGTATTTT. Protein: CASSPKTGIATDTQYF. Full variable domain (missing parts from reference TRBV7-9 and TRBJ2-3): DTGVSQNPRHKITKRGQNVTFRCDPISEHNRLYWYRQTLGQGPEFLTYFQNEAQLEKSRLLSDRFSAERPKGSFSTLEIQRTEQGDSAMYLCASSPKTGIATDTQYFGPGTRLTVL.

V usage is TRBV5-1 and J usage is TRBJ1-1; tentative D call: TRBD1 (6 bases). V was trimmed by 1 base and J by 1 base, leaving 11 bases between them. Germline lookup yields CDR1 SGHRS and CDR2 YFSETQ. The CDR3 is made up of 15 amino acids. The CDR3 spells CASSLWGGENTEAFF. The CDR3 DNA follows: TGCGCCAGCAGCTTGTGGGGGGGCGAGAACACTGAAGCTTTCTTT.

The chain has TRBV5-1 and TRBJ2-3; D call uncertain. This CDR3 has 14 amino acids. V gave up 2 bases and J gave up 1 base, with 8 bases separating them. In germline, CDR1 is SGHRS, CDR2 YFSETQ. In DNA, the CDR3 is TGCGCCAGCAGCTTCTTATATCGCACAGATACGCAGTATTTT. As protein: CASSFLYRTDTQYF.

This chain links TRBV14 with TRBJ2-1; 8 positions agree with TRBD2. The CDR3 contains 16 residues. V dropped 0 bases and J dropped 7; count of bases not matched to a gene: 8. CDR1 is SGHDN, CDR2 FVKESK, per germline. This chain's CDR3 is CASSQESQREPNEQFF. The DNA of the CDR3 is TGTGCCAGCAGCCAAGAGAGCCAGCGGGAGCCGAATGAGCAGTTCTTC.

The chain carries TRBV7-2 and TRBJ2-4, with a possible D match to TRBD1 (6 bases). The V end lost 5 bases, the J end lost 9 bases, and 17 bases lay between the germline ends. The CDR3 covers 14 residues. From germline, CDR1 is SGHTA and CDR2 FQGNSA. The CDR3 DNA sequence: TGTGCCAGCAGCCCCATGAGGTTAGGGGGCATTCAGTACTTC. Protein: CASSPMRLGGIQYF.

The V gene is TRBV30, the J gene TRBJ2-1, with 7 nucleotides matching TRBD2. This CDR3 is built from 17 residues. Germline V gives CDR1 GTSNPN, CDR2 SVGIG (reference sequence). The trim removed 4 bases at V and 0 bases at J, leaving 12 bases unmatched. The CDR3 sequence is CAWTAPWRGFSYNEQFF. The CDR3 DNA follows: TGTGCCTGGACGGCCCCGTGGCGGGGGTTCTCCTACAATGAGCAGTTCTTC.

V gene TRBV6-5 combines with J gene TRBJ1-5; D gene unclear. The V end lost 6 bases, the J end lost 0 bases, and 6 bases lay between the germline ends. The CDR3 spans 13 residues. Germline V gene sequence: CDR1 MNHEY, CDR2 SVGAGI. DNA for the CDR3: TGTGCCAGCAGCAGGTCTAGCAATCAGCCCCAGCATTTT. Translating gives CASSRSSNQPQHF.

This chain connects TRBV7-3 to TRBJ1-4, with D uncertain. CDR1 SGHTA and CDR2 FQGTGA come from the germline V gene. Trimming took off 5 bases at V and 3 bases at J, with 22 bases between the two ends. This CDR3 has 18 amino acids. The CDR3 DNA sequence: TGTGCCAGCAGCGGAACAGCCGCCCCCCGTGCCCCTAATGAAAAACTGTTTTTT. Translation gives CASSGTAAPRAPNEKLFF.

In DNA, the CDR3 is TGTGCCAGCACCCTAGGGGCTTCGAACACCGGGGAGCTGTTTTTT. This gives the protein CASTLGASNTGELFF. This chain uses TRBV7-9 with TRBJ2-2, with TRBD1 as a possible D gene (5 bases). The V end lost 7 bases, the J end lost 0 bases, and 12 bases lay between the germline ends. This CDR3 is built from 15 residues. The germline V gene encodes CDR1 SEHNR and CDR2 FQNEAQ (reference sequence). The full variable domain, rest sourced from reference TRBV7-9 and TRBJ2-2, is DTGVSQNPRHKITKRGQNVTFRCDPISEHNRLYWYRQTLGQGPEFLTYFQNEAQLEKSRLLSDRFSAERPKGSFSTLEIQRTEQGDSAMYLCASTLGASNTGELFFGEGSRLTVL.

The chain combines TRBV30 with TRBJ1-2, with D possibly being TRBD1 (5 bases). This CDR3 comprises 13 residues. The germline CDR1 and CDR2 sequences are GTSNPN and SVGIG (reference sequence). Between the trimmed V and J ends, which lost 5 bases and 8 bases, there was a span of 18 bases. CDR3 coding DNA: TGTGCCTGGTTTGAGTTCGGGAGGGGCGGCTACACCTTC. It is translated as CAWFEFGRGGYTF.

The chain couples TRBV5-8 to TRBJ1-2; a possible D gene is TRBD1 (5 bases). Germline values: CDR1 SGHTS, CDR2 YDEGEE. Trimming pared 4 bases from V and 7 bases from J, leaving 17 bases between. The CDR3 consists of 14 residues. The CDR3 loop reads CASSRNGGMGGYTF. The CDR3 DNA reads TGTGCCAGCAGCAGGAACGGGGGGATGGGTGGCTACACCTTC.

The chain has TRBV6-1 and TRBJ1-5, with 7 bases matching TRBD1. Germline assignment: CDR1 MNHNS and CDR2 SASEGT. After removal of 4 bases from V and 4 bases from J, the junction contained 7 bases not matched to a gene. The CDR3 extends over 15 amino acids. The CDR3 reads CASSAEGQQNQPQHF. DNA of the CDR3: TGTGCCAGCAGTGCTGAGGGACAGCAGAATCAGCCCCAGCATTTT.

The V and J genes are TRBV5-1 and TRBJ2-7, with 13 positions matching TRBD2. The CDR3 spans 15 residues. V shed 4 bases, J shed 3 bases, and the junction held 4 bases outside the gene matches. CDR1 and CDR2 (germline): SGHRS, YFSETQ. The CDR3 sequence is CASSPGLAGDYEQYF. The CDR3 bases are TGCGCCAGCAGCCCAGGACTAGCGGGAGACTACGAGCAGTACTTC.

The chain has TRBV6-5 and TRBJ1-6; D remains unclear. Trimming stripped 6 bases from V and 8 bases from J, with 8 bases between. In germline, CDR1 is MNHEY, CDR2 SVGAGI. The CDR3 runs to 12 residues. Here the CDR3 reads CASSRYDSPLHF. The DNA for the CDR3 is TGTGCCAGCAGCCGGTATGATTCACCCCTCCACTTT.

The chain employs TRBV28 and TRBJ2-3; possibly TRBD1 for D (6 bases). Germline V gene lookup returns CDR1 MDHEN and CDR2 SYDVKM. CDR3 length: 14 amino acids. V lost 4 bases to trimming and J lost 1 base, with 9 bases between them. The CDR3 DNA is TGTGCCAGCAGTTCGGACAGCCGCACAGATACGCAGTATTTT. Translated: CASSSDSRTDTQYF. The variable domain in full, completed from reference TRBV28 and TRBJ2-3, reads DVKVTQSSRYLVKRTGEKVFLECVQDMDHENMFWYRQDPGLGLRLIYFSYDVKMKEKGDIPEGYSVSREKKERFSLILESASTNQTSMYLCASSSDSRTDTQYFGPGTRLTVL.

This rearrangement joins TRBV5-1 to TRBJ2-3; TRBD2 agrees at 8 bases. J gave up 2 bases and V 7 bases, and 12 bases lay outside the gene matches. Germline V gene data show CDR1 as SGHRS and CDR2 as YFSETQ. The CDR3 contains 16 residues. CDR3 amino acids: CASGSGLAGTTDTQYF. CDR3 sequence (DNA): TGCGCCAGCGGATCGGGGCTAGCGGGTACCACAGATACGCAGTATTTT.

V and J are TRBV19 and TRBJ2-7, with TRBD2 matching 7 bases. After removal of 6 bases from V and 0 bases from J, the junction contained 8 bases not matched to a gene. Germline lookup yields CDR1 LNHDA and CDR2 SQIVND (reference sequence). The CDR3 consists of 15 residues. This CDR3 reads CASRASGGSSYEQYF. CDR3 DNA: TGTGCCAGTAGGGCTAGCGGAGGCAGCTCCTACGAGCAGTACTTC.

The chain uses TRBV19 and TRBJ2-6; D is unclear. Germline values: CDR1 LNHDA, CDR2 SQIVND (reference sequence). Deletions cut 3 bases from V and 0 bases from J, with 9 bases between. The CDR3 loop spans 16 amino acids. The CDR3 loop reads CASSIPTFSGANVLTF. As DNA, the CDR3 is TGTGCCAGTAGTATTCCGACATTCTCTGGGGCCAACGTCCTGACTTTC.

This sequence joins TRBV6-6 and TRBJ2-1; TRBD2 agrees at 9 bases. Germline CDR1 reads MNHNY; CDR2 reads SVGAGI (reference sequence). This CDR3 has 16 amino acids. The junction had 7 bases not matched to a gene; V was cut back by 6 bases and J by 1 base. CDR3 nucleotides: TGTGCCAGCAGGAGGGGACTAGCCTCGTCCTACAATGAGCAGTTCTTC. Translating it yields CASRRGLASSYNEQFF.

The chain carries TRBV7-9 and TRBJ2-3, with 8 bases aligning to TRBD2. Germline values: CDR1 SEHNR, CDR2 FQNEAQ (reference sequence). The CDR3 is 16 amino acids. Trimming cost V 5 bases and J 2 bases; bases outside gene matches: 9. CDR3 residues: CASSKRTSTNTDTQYF. CDR3 bases: TGTGCCAGCAGCAAGCGGACTAGCACCAACACAGATACGCAGTATTTT. The variable domain in full, with the rest retrieved from reference TRBV7-9 and TRBJ2-3, is DTGVSQNPRHKITKRGQNVTFRCDPISEHNRLYWYRQTLGQGPEFLTYFQNEAQLEKSRLLSDRFSAERPKGSFSTLEIQRTEQGDSAMYLCASSKRTSTNTDTQYFGPGTRLTVL.

CDR3 sequence (DNA): TGTGCCAGTAGTATAGATGTTACTAGCGGGAGTTCGTCGACCGGGGAGCTGTTTTTT. This encodes CASSIDVTSGSSSTGELFF. This rearrangement joins TRBV19 to TRBJ2-2; 11 nucleotides align to TRBD2. J lost 5 bases, V lost 0 bases, and 11 bases had no gene match. The CDR3 is 19 amino acids. Germline V CDR1 and CDR2: LNHDA, SQIVND (reference sequence).

The chain couples TRBV25-1 to TRBJ2-5; 8 bases agree with TRBD1. Germline V gene sequence: CDR1 MGHDK, CDR2 SYGVNS. The CDR3 runs 12 residues. The V gene end was trimmed by 6 bases and the J gene end by 3 bases; junction bases not matched to a gene: 0. In DNA form, the CDR3 reads TGTGCCAGCAGGACAGGGGAAGAGACCCAGTACTTC. Translation: CASRTGEETQYF.

V and J are TRBV7-9 and TRBJ2-7; D might be TRBD2 (5 bases). CDR3 size: 14 residues. Trimming shortened V by 3 bases and J by 1 base, and 10 bases separated the two germline ends. CDR1 and CDR2 (germline): SEHNR, FQNEAQ (reference sequence). CDR3: CASSFPDWSYEQYF. CDR3 in DNA: TGTGCCAGCAGCTTTCCGGACTGGTCCTACGAGCAGTACTTC. Variable domain in full (rest from reference TRBV7-9 and TRBJ2-7): DTGVSQNPRHKITKRGQNVTFRCDPISEHNRLYWYRQTLGQGPEFLTYFQNEAQLEKSRLLSDRFSAERPKGSFSTLEIQRTEQGDSAMYLCASSFPDWSYEQYFGPGTRLTVT.